This TCR beta chain was identified during a study of cytomegalovirus exposure and HLA in healthy donors. This table comes from immunoSEQ multiplex PCR, and its TCRdb copy is limited to in-frame clones, with some not included. The sample carries around 170,000 clones, around 85% recorded once. The CDR3 consists of 15 residues. CDR1 and CDR2 (germline): GTSNPN, SVGIG (reference sequence). V was clipped by 1 base and J by 5 bases, with 16 bases between them. Material: PBMCs. The chain links TRBV30 to TRBJ2-3; TRBD2 might be the D (6 bases). The TCR comes from a man aged 18 to 29 in good health and CMV-seropositive. The CDR3 sequence: CAWSGASGWGDTQYF. The CDR3 DNA reads as TGTGCCTGGAGTGGGGCGAGCGGGTGGGGAGATACGCAGTATTTT.